The 32 T cell receptor beta chains given below trace back to one sample, sequenced in a study of CD8 T cells in Susac syndrome. Random hexamers were used to reverse transcribe an amount of 0.5 to 1 ug RNA. TCRdb re-called the immunoSEQ multiplex PCR reads with MiXCR, one entry per CDR3 protein. Among roughly 400,000 distinct CDR3 sequences listed, approximately 89% were seen once. The source material was CD8+ T cells from PBMCs. These receptor sequences come from a human donor with multiple sclerosis.

This clonotype appeared once. The J gene is TRBJ1-3, the V gene TRBV11-2; D uncertain. Germline lookup yields CDR1 SGHAT and CDR2 FQNNGV. CDR3 length: 14 residues. Trimming took 5 bases from V and 1 from J, leaving 9 bases between them. Written as DNA, the CDR3 is TGTGCCAGCAGCCCTCTGATATCTGGAAACACCATATATTTT. This sequence encodes CASSPLISGNTIYF. Full variable domain (rest looked up from reference TRBV11-2 and TRBJ1-3): EAGVAQSPRYKIIEKRQSVAFWCNPISGHATLYWYQQILGQGPKLLIQFQNNGVVDDSQLPKDRFSAERLKGVDSTLKIQPAKLEDSAVYLCASSPLISGNTIYFGEGSWLTVV.

This chain joins TRBV27 and TRBJ1-4; 8 bases are shared with TRBD1. Germline trimming cut 2 bases from V and 8 bases from J; bases unmatched to any gene: 19. CDR3 size: 19 residues. From germline, CDR1 is MNHEY and CDR2 SMNVEV (reference sequence). The CDR3 region is CASSLRGAGGLHHLEKLFF. CDR3 bases: TGTGCCAGCAGTTTACGCGGGGCAGGGGGCCTCCACCACCTAGAAAAACTGTTTTTT.

This clonotype has a single count. The V and J genes are TRBV19 and TRBJ2-7, with D perhaps matching TRBD1 (5 bases). Trimming removed 3 bases from V and 0 bases from J, with 9 bases in between. This CDR3 has 14 amino acids. The germline CDR1 and CDR2 sequences are LNHDA and SQIVND (reference sequence). The CDR3, as DNA: TGTGCCAGTAGTATCGACAGACGCTCCTACGAGCAGTACTTC. Its protein is CASSIDRRSYEQYF. The whole variable domain, remainder taken from reference TRBV19 and TRBJ2-7, is DGGITQSPKYLFRKEGQNVTLSCEQNLNHDAMYWYRQDPGQGLRLIYYSQIVNDFQKGDIAEGYSVSREKKESFPLTVTSAQKNPTAFYLCASSIDRRSYEQYFGPGTRLTVT.

CDR3 loop: CASSLTWTANYGYTF. Here the CDR3 DNA reads TGTGCCAGCAGTTTAACCTGGACAGCTAACTATGGCTACACCTTC. This rearrangement joins TRBV27 to TRBJ1-2, with D perhaps TRBD1 (6 bases). The CDR3 is made up of 15 amino acids. V was shortened by 2 bases and J by 0 bases, with 10 bases between the two germline ends. Per the germline V gene, CDR1 is MNHEY and CDR2 is SMNVEV (reference sequence).

The chain employs TRBV10-3 and TRBJ2-2; possibly TRBD1 for D (6 bases). Germline V CDR1 and CDR2: ENHRY, SYGVKD. Trimming removed 7 bases at V and 7 bases at J, with 19 bases between. CDR3 size: 15 residues. CDR3 DNA sequence: TGTGCCATCACTTCAACAGGGCCAGACTACGGGGAGCTGTTTTTT. It specifies CAITSTGPDYGELFF.

The rearrangement links TRBV5-1 to TRBJ2-7; 7 nucleotides align to TRBD1. There are 14 residues in the CDR3. The germline gives CDR1 SGHRS, CDR2 YFSETQ. Trimming removed 3 bases from V and 1 base from J; junction bases left unmatched: 4. The CDR3 DNA reads as TGCGCCAGCAGCTCGGGACAGTTTTCCTACGAGCAGTACTTC. Protein: CASSSGQFSYEQYF.

This clonotype appeared once. The chain is built from TRBV10-3 and TRBJ2-7; D is possibly TRBD1 (5 bases). The CDR3 contains 14 residues. The V gene's germline CDR1 is ENHRY and CDR2 SYGVKD. V was shortened by 4 bases and J by 2 bases, with 12 bases between the two germline ends. CDR3 sequence reads: CAISGGSVTYEQYF. CDR3 bases: TGTGCCATCAGTGGGGGCAGCGTGACCTACGAGCAGTACTTC.

The chain joins TRBV10-3 to TRBJ2-1, with 7 bases that match TRBD2. Germline-derived CDR1 and CDR2 are ENHRY and SYGVKD. Losses at the gene ends were 2 bases for V and 5 bases for J; bases not matched to a gene: 9. This CDR3 comprises 16 residues. CDR3 region: CAISETVSGPHNEQFF. CDR3 in DNA: TGTGCCATCAGTGAGACCGTTAGCGGGCCACACAATGAGCAGTTCTTC.

V gene TRBV7-6 combines with J gene TRBJ2-2; D is unclear. V gave up 5 bases and J gave up 4 bases, with 14 bases separating them. The germline CDR1 and CDR2 sequences are SGHVS and FNYEAQ. This CDR3 spans 15 amino acids. CDR3 DNA sequence: TGTGCCAGCAGCCCCCCCGGCGAAGGCACCGGGGAGCTGTTTTTT. Protein: CASSPPGEGTGELFF.

The chain joins TRBV5-1 to TRBJ2-1; 10 bases fit TRBD2. V lost 3 bases and J lost 4; bases outside the gene matches: 4. CDR3 length equals 15 residues. CDR1 and CDR2 (germline): SGHRS, YFSETQ. CDR3 sequence (DNA): TGCGCCAGCAGCTCCGGGACTAGCGAATACAATGAGCAGTTCTTC. As protein: CASSSGTSEYNEQFF.

The J gene is TRBJ2-2, the V gene TRBV7-2; no clear D. The CDR3 is 11 residues long. The germline V gene encodes CDR1 SGHTA and CDR2 FQGNSA. V shed 7 bases and J shed 6 bases, with 6 bases lying between them. The CDR3 loop is CASTAAGELFF. The CDR3 DNA is TGTGCCAGCACGGCGGCCGGGGAGCTGTTTTTT.

V usage is TRBV28 and J usage is TRBJ1-5; possibly TRBD1 for D (6 bases). Germline V lookup: CDR1 MDHEN, CDR2 SYDVKM. V dropped 6 bases and J dropped 0 bases, with 12 bases sitting between them. The CDR3 totals 15 residues. As DNA, the CDR3 is TGTGCCAGCAGGCCGACAGGAGCTAGCAATCAGCCCCAGCATTTT. Encoded protein: CASRPTGASNQPQHF.

The rearrangement joins TRBV5-6 to TRBJ2-3; D perhaps matches TRBD2 (6 bases). The CDR3 contains 15 residues. V lost 4 bases to trimming and J lost 4 bases, with 16 bases between them. Germline V gene data show CDR1 as SGHDT and CDR2 as YYEEEE. CDR3 DNA: TGTGCCAGCAGCGTAGTTCCGGGGGAGCCAGATACGCAGTATTTT. Amino acids: CASSVVPGEPDTQYF.

With regard to this clonotype: Since the CDR3 does not end with the conserved phenylalanine or tryptophan, this likely comes from a read error. The V call is TRBV28, the J call TRBJ2-7; D possibly matches TRBD1 or TRBD2 (5 bases each). The V end lost 4 bases, the J end lost 2 bases, and 12 bases lay between the germline ends. Germline CDR1 and CDR2: MDHEN and SYDVKM. This CDR3 has 14 amino acids. The CDR3 sequence: CASSSGRQAYEQYL. The CDR3 DNA reads as TGTGCCAGCAGTTCGGGACGGCAGGCCTACGAGCAGTACCTC.

CDR3: CASSPGGETYEQYF. In DNA, the CDR3 is TGTGCCAGCAGCCCTGGGGGGGAGACCTACGAGCAGTACTTC. The chain couples TRBV5-5 to TRBJ2-7, with 7 bases fitting TRBD2. The V gene's germline CDR1 is SGHKS and CDR2 YYEKEE (reference sequence). Trimming cost V 4 bases and J 2 bases; bases outside gene matches: 6. This CDR3 has 14 residues.

The CDR3 bases are TGTGCCAGCTTAGGACTCGACACAGATACGCAGTATTTT. Residues: CASLGLDTDTQYF. This chain connects TRBV19 to TRBJ2-3; tentative D call: TRBD2 (5 bases). V gave up 9 bases and J gave up 2 bases, with 12 bases separating them. The CDR3 is 13 amino acids. Looked up from germline, CDR1 is LNHDA and CDR2 is SQIVND (reference sequence).

V is TRBV28 and J is TRBJ2-2, with 9 bases that match TRBD2. CDR1 is MDHEN and CDR2 is SYDVKM in the germline V gene. The CDR3 contains 18 residues. V lost 2 bases and J lost 0; bases outside the gene matches: 7. DNA for the CDR3: TGTGCCAGCAGTTTAGCGGGAGGGATGGGGGCGAACACCGGGGAGCTGTTTTTT. As protein: CASSLAGGMGANTGELFF.

V and J are TRBV4-1 and TRBJ1-1; 7 bases line up with TRBD1. This CDR3 spans 14 amino acids. Per germline, CDR1 MGHRA and CDR2 YSYEKL. Unmatched junction bases numbered 3, after V lost 5 bases and J lost 0 bases. CDR3 region: CASSWGQMNTEAFF. The CDR3 nucleotides read TGCGCCAGCAGCTGGGGACAGATGAACACTGAAGCTTTCTTT.

This chain links TRBV27 with TRBJ2-5; D is perhaps TRBD2 (6 bases). CDR3 size: 13 residues. CDR1 is MNHEY and CDR2 is SMNVEV in the germline V gene (reference sequence). V was trimmed by 5 bases and J by 4 bases, leaving 11 bases between them. Here the CDR3 reads CASSGDGGETQYF. The CDR3 DNA reads TGTGCCAGCAGTGGGGACGGGGGAGAGACCCAGTACTTC.

V gene TRBV18 combines with J gene TRBJ1-2; no definite D call. Between the trimmed V and J ends, which lost 2 bases and 4 bases, there was a span of 11 bases. This CDR3 contains 14 residues. The germline CDR1 and CDR2 sequences are KGHSH and LQKENI. The chain's CDR3 is CASSPRETTYGYTF. The CDR3 DNA sequence: TGTGCCAGCTCACCAAGAGAGACGACCTATGGCTACACCTTC.

The chain employs TRBV28 and TRBJ1-5; D ambiguous. The CDR3 is made up of 13 amino acids. Trimming removed 10 bases from V and 3 bases from J, with 13 bases in between. Per germline, CDR1 MDHEN and CDR2 SYDVKM. As DNA, the CDR3 is TGTGCCACCCGGACTACTACCAATCAGCCCCAGCATTTT. Translation: CATRTTTNQPQHF.

The rearrangement joins TRBV4-1 to TRBJ2-1, with D possibly matching TRBD2 (5 bases). The germline V and J ends were trimmed by 10 bases and 7 bases, with 23 bases remaining between them. Germline lookup yields CDR1 MGHRA and CDR2 YSYEKL. The CDR3 runs to 15 residues. The CDR3: CATRAEAGILNEQFF. CDR3 in DNA: TGCGCCACCCGCGCGGAGGCCGGGATTCTGAATGAGCAGTTCTTC.

The rearrangement uses TRBV3-1 and TRBJ2-3, with 7 nucleotides matching TRBD1. CDR1 and CDR2 from the germline V gene are LGHDT and YNNKEL (reference sequence). CDR3 length: 15 amino acids. V was pared by 3 bases and J by 7 bases, with 10 bases of the junction left unmatched. In nucleotides, the CDR3 is TGTGCCAGCAGCCAGGCTTCCGAGGGGGCCCATACGCAGTATTTT. Translation: CASSQASEGAHTQYF.

This clonotype came up a few times. The rearrangement uses TRBV6-5 and TRBJ2-7; TRBD2 aligns across 11 bases. The CDR3 consists of 16 residues. CDR1 MNHEY and CDR2 SVGAGI come from the germline V gene. V lost 4 bases to trimming and J lost 3 bases; unmatched junction nucleotides: 8. CDR3 DNA: TGTGCCAGCAGTTTCACCCTAGCGGGAGGCCACTACGAGCAGTACTTC. Residues: CASSFTLAGGHYEQYF.

The rearrangement links TRBV19 to TRBJ2-7, with D perhaps matching TRBD1 (5 bases). This CDR3 contains 14 residues. With 1 base removed from V and 5 bases from J, the gap between germline ends came to 12 bases. Looked up from germline, CDR1 is LNHDA and CDR2 is SQIVND (reference sequence). The CDR3 DNA follows: TGTGCCAGTAGTATAGCGGACACGGACGACGAGCAGTACTTC. Its protein product is CASSIADTDDEQYF.

The chain links TRBV4-1 to TRBJ2-7; D tentatively reads TRBD1 or TRBD2 (5 bases each). Per the germline V gene, CDR1 is MGHRA and CDR2 is YSYEKL. The CDR3 runs 15 residues. V dropped 0 bases and J dropped 5 bases, with 14 bases sitting between them. CDR3 nucleotides: TGCGCCAGCAGCCAAGAACGGGGCCGCGTACACGAGCAGTACTTC. Amino acid sequence: CASSQERGRVHEQYF.

The V call is TRBV4-2, the J call TRBJ1-1; D remains ambiguous. The CDR3 loop spans 14 amino acids. Germline CDR1 LGHNA, CDR2 YNFKEQ. V was trimmed by 0 bases and J by 12 bases, leaving 17 bases between them. CDR3 DNA sequence: TGTGCCAGCAGCCAAGATTTGGGAACAGCTGGACCTTTCTTT. Protein product: CASSQDLGTAGPFF.

This rearrangement joins TRBV10-3 to TRBJ1-3, with D unclear. The CDR3 spans 12 residues. The germline V and J ends were trimmed by 10 bases and 4 bases, with 11 bases remaining between them. Germline V lookup: CDR1 ENHRY, CDR2 SYGVKD. CDR3 nucleotide sequence: TGTGCCACTCGGACCTACGGAAACACCATATATTTT. Its protein product is CATRTYGNTIYF.

The V call is TRBV7-8, the J call TRBJ2-2; TRBD2 matches 7 bases. Germline values: CDR1 SGHVS, CDR2 FQNEAQ. The ends lost 3 bases at V and 1 base at J; junction bases unmatched: 8. The CDR3 is 17 amino acids. CDR3 protein: CASSFSTSRRNTGELFF. The CDR3 coding sequence is TGTGCCAGCAGCTTTTCGACTAGCCGCAGGAACACCGGGGAGCTGTTTTTT.

This chain connects TRBV28 to TRBJ2-1; 7 bases are shared with TRBD1. The germline gives CDR1 MDHEN, CDR2 SYDVKM. V lost 2 bases to trimming and J lost 6 bases; unmatched junction nucleotides: 7. This CDR3 is built from 15 residues. The CDR3 is CASSLTGDISNEQFF. As DNA, the CDR3 is TGTGCCAGCAGTTTAACAGGGGATATCTCCAATGAGCAGTTCTTC.

The CDR3 loop reads CASSLMVSMSGANVLTF. The CDR3, as DNA: TGTGCCAGCAGCTTAATGGTGTCGATGTCTGGGGCCAACGTCCTGACTTTC. This chain joins TRBV7-9 and TRBJ2-6; D not certain. Germline-derived CDR1 and CDR2 are SEHNR and FQNEAQ (reference sequence). Trimming shortened V by 2 bases and J by 1 base, and 12 bases separated the two germline ends. The CDR3 is 17 residues long.

This clonotype was recorded a few times. J is TRBJ1-6 and V is TRBV6-5, with TRBD1 matching over 8 bases. This CDR3 has 15 residues. V lost 2 bases and J lost 7; bases outside the gene matches: 4. Germline lookup yields CDR1 MNHEY and CDR2 SVGAGI. The CDR3: CASSYGTGLNSPLHF. The CDR3 DNA reads TGTGCCAGCAGTTACGGGACAGGACTGAATTCACCCCTCCACTTT.